This is a list of T cell receptor beta chains from one sample in a study of identical twins. TCRdb fed the 5' RACE reads into MiXCR, producing one record per CDR3 protein. This table holds 420,000 or so distinct CDR3 sequences, around a sixth found once. The material sequenced was naive T cells sorted from blood. The receptors stem from a man in his fifties or sixties in good health. The CDR3 runs from the conserved cysteine through the conserved F or W. The D gene is left open where the match is weak. Clone size, where shown, is once, few, many, or a class for clones that have expanded.

D gene: TRBD2
clone size: .
V gene: TRBV6-1
J gene: TRBJ2-7
CDR3 DNA: TGTGCCAGCGGGGCAGGGAGGGTCTACGAGCAGTACTTC
CDR3 protein: CASGAGRVYEQYF

D gene: .
clone size: .
V gene: TRBV28
J gene: TRBJ1-4
CDR3 DNA: TGTGCCAGCAGGTGGAGGACCACAAATGAAAAACTGTTTTTT
CDR3 protein: CASRWRTTNEKLFF

D gene: .
clone size: few
V gene: TRBV28
J gene: TRBJ2-5
CDR3 DNA: TGTGCCAGCAGTCCCCACAAGGGAGGGGGGGCCGCCCAGTACTTC
CDR3 protein: CASSPHKGGGAAQYF

D gene: .
clone size: .
V gene: TRBV28
J gene: TRBJ1-2
CDR3 DNA: TGTGCCAGCACCCTAAGGGGGGGCGGCTACACCTTC
CDR3 protein: CASTLRGGGYTF

D gene: TRBD1
clone size: many
V gene: TRBV7-8
J gene: TRBJ1-2
CDR3 DNA: TGTGCCAGCAGCTGGATTGGGGACAGAAATTTTTATGGCTACACCTTC
CDR3 protein: CASSWIGDRNFYGYTF

D gene: .
clone size: few
V gene: TRBV24-1
J gene: TRBJ1-2
CDR3 DNA: TGTGCCACCAGTGATTTGACGATCAACTATGGCTACACCTTC
CDR3 protein: CATSDLTINYGYTF

D gene: .
clone size: .
V gene: TRBV7-2
J gene: TRBJ2-3
CDR3 DNA: TGTGCCAGCAGCTTAGCGCAAACAGATACGCAGTATTTT
CDR3 protein: CASSLAQTDTQYF

D gene: .
clone size: .
V gene: TRBV28
J gene: TRBJ2-3
CDR3 DNA: TGTGCCAGCAGAGATCCTGCTTGGGGTGAACAGTATTTT
CDR3 protein: CASRDPAWGEQYF

D gene: .
clone size: .
V gene: TRBV15
J gene: TRBJ2-3
CDR3 DNA: TGTGCCACCAGGTCCTCCGGCACAGATACGCAGTATTTT
CDR3 protein: CATRSSGTDTQYF

D gene: .
clone size: .
V gene: TRBV5-5
J gene: TRBJ2-6
CDR3 DNA: TGTGCCAGCAGCTCCTGGGGAGTCGCTGGGGCCAACGTCCTGACTTTC
CDR3 protein: CASSSWGVAGANVLTF

D gene: TRBD2
clone size: .
V gene: TRBV20-1
J gene: TRBJ2-1
CDR3 DNA: TGCAGTGCTAGAGTTAGCGGGAGGGTCCACAATGAGCAGTTCTTC
CDR3 protein: CSARVSGRVHNEQFF

D gene: .
clone size: .
V gene: TRBV2
J gene: TRBJ1-3
CDR3 DNA: TGTGCCAGCAGTCGAGCTACTGCAGGAAACACCATATATTTT
CDR3 protein: CASSRATAGNTIYF

D gene: .
clone size: .
V gene: TRBV10-1
J gene: TRBJ2-1
CDR3 DNA: TGCGCCAGCAGCAGAGGAGGGGGGGGGGCCTACAATGAGCAGTTCTTC
CDR3 protein: CASSRGGGGAYNEQFF

D gene: .
clone size: many
V gene: TRBV12-3/TRBV12-4
J gene: TRBJ2-1
CDR3 DNA: TGTGCCAGCAGTCAGTCGTATGAGCAGTTCTTC
CDR3 protein: CASSQSYEQFF

D gene: TRBD2
clone size: many
V gene: TRBV7-2
J gene: TRBJ2-3
CDR3 DNA: TGTGCCAGCCTAGCGGGGGCTCGCACAGATACGCAGTATTTT
CDR3 protein: CASLAGARTDTQYF

D gene: TRBD1
clone size: few
V gene: TRBV20-1
J gene: TRBJ1-2
CDR3 DNA: TGCAGTGCTGATTTAACCGGGACAGGGGGCCGTGGCTACACCTTC
CDR3 protein: CSADLTGTGGRGYTF

D gene: .
clone size: few
V gene: TRBV15
J gene: TRBJ1-5
CDR3 DNA: TGTGCCACCAGCAGATGGGCGGGGGTTCAACCCCAGCATTTT
CDR3 protein: CATSRWAGVQPQHF

D gene: .
clone size: many
V gene: TRBV7-2
J gene: TRBJ2-7
CDR3 DNA: TGTGCCAGCAGCTTTTCTGTCCACGAGCAGTACTTC
CDR3 protein: CASSFSVHEQYF

D gene: TRBD2
clone size: few
V gene: TRBV5-1
J gene: TRBJ2-7
CDR3 DNA: TGCGCCAGCAGTGTCGGGCGGGAGGGCCCTCGAGTCGGCGAGCAGTACTTC
CDR3 protein: CASSVGREGPRVGEQYF

D gene: TRBD1
clone size: .
V gene: TRBV5-1
J gene: TRBJ1-6
CDR3 DNA: TGCGCCAGCAGTCTCGGCGGGGACAGGGGGAATTCACCCCTCCACTTT
CDR3 protein: CASSLGGDRGNSPLHF

D gene: .
clone size: .
V gene: TRBV10-3
J gene: TRBJ2-6
CDR3 DNA: TGTGCCATCTCACGTTGGACTTCTGGGGCCAACGTCCTGACTTTC
CDR3 protein: CAISRWTSGANVLTF

D gene: .
clone size: .
V gene: TRBV6-1
J gene: TRBJ1-4
CDR3 DNA: TGTGCCAGCAGCCAGAGAAAGGGAAATGAAAAACTGTTTTTT
CDR3 protein: CASSQRKGNEKLFF

D gene: .
clone size: .
V gene: TRBV27
J gene: TRBJ2-1
CDR3 DNA: TGTGCCAGCAGTTTAGGAGCGAGACCTTACAATGAGCAGTTCTTC
CDR3 protein: CASSLGARPYNEQFF

D gene: TRBD1
clone size: many
V gene: TRBV9
J gene: TRBJ2-2
CDR3 DNA: TGTGCCAGCAGCGGGGCCGGGACAGCCCCCGGGGAGCTGTTTTTT
CDR3 protein: CASSGAGTAPGELFF

D gene: TRBD1
clone size: .
V gene: TRBV5-1
J gene: TRBJ1-2
CDR3 DNA: TGCGCCAGCAGCGGGGGACAGGGGAATGGCTACACCTTC
CDR3 protein: CASSGGQGNGYTF

D gene: .
clone size: few
V gene: TRBV6-2/TRBV6-3
J gene: TRBJ2-6
CDR3 DNA: TGTGCCAGCATGGGCACTGGGGCCAACGTCCTGACTTTC
CDR3 protein: CASMGTGANVLTF

D gene: .
clone size: many
V gene: TRBV10-3
J gene: TRBJ2-7
CDR3 DNA: TGTGCCATCAGGGTCAGGGGGGACGAGCAGTACTTC
CDR3 protein: CAIRVRGDEQYF

D gene: TRBD1
clone size: many
V gene: TRBV28
J gene: TRBJ1-1
CDR3 DNA: TGTGCCAGCAGTTTACCCGGGACAGGGTCCTTTGAAGCTTTCTTT
CDR3 protein: CASSLPGTGSFEAFF

D gene: .
clone size: many
V gene: TRBV9
J gene: TRBJ2-4
CDR3 DNA: TGTGCCAGCAGCGACAACAGGGAAAACATTCAGTACTTC
CDR3 protein: CASSDNRENIQYF

D gene: .
clone size: few
V gene: TRBV10-3
J gene: TRBJ2-7
CDR3 DNA: TGTGCCATCAGTGAACAAGCGAACTCCTACGAGCAGTACTTC
CDR3 protein: CAISEQANSYEQYF

D gene: .
clone size: many
V gene: TRBV11-3
J gene: TRBJ2-1
CDR3 DNA: TGTGCCAGCAGCCCTCCGGGCCTTTACAATGAGCAGTTCTTC
CDR3 protein: CASSPPGLYNEQFF

D gene: .
clone size: .
V gene: TRBV9
J gene: TRBJ2-5
CDR3 DNA: TGTGCCAGCAGCGTAGGAACGGAATCAGATTCCCAGTACTTC
CDR3 protein: CASSVGTESDSQYF

D gene: .
clone size: few
V gene: TRBV6-5
J gene: TRBJ1-2
CDR3 DNA: TGTGCCAGCAGTTACTCAGGATCTGGAGGCTACACCTTC
CDR3 protein: CASSYSGSGGYTF

D gene: .
clone size: many
V gene: TRBV10-3
J gene: TRBJ1-1
CDR3 DNA: TGTGCCATCAGTGACCGGGGACGGGCGAACACTGAAGCTTTCTTT
CDR3 protein: CAISDRGRANTEAFF

D gene: TRBD2
clone size: few
V gene: TRBV15
J gene: TRBJ2-3
CDR3 DNA: TGTGCCACCAGCAGAGACCTACTAGCGGGGGGAGATACGCAGTATTTT
CDR3 protein: CATSRDLLAGGDTQYF

D gene: .
clone size: once
V gene: TRBV11-1
J gene: TRBJ2-7
CDR3 DNA: TGTGCCAGCAGCTTAGGTCCCAGGGCCTACGAGCAGTACTTC
CDR3 protein: CASSLGPRAYEQYF

D gene: TRBD2
clone size: many
V gene: TRBV9
J gene: TRBJ2-1
CDR3 DNA: TGTGCCAGCAGCCAGACTAGCGGGAGGGCCAATGAGCAGTTCTTC
CDR3 protein: CASSQTSGRANEQFF

D gene: .
clone size: many
V gene: TRBV20-1
J gene: TRBJ1-6
CDR3 DNA: TGCAGTGCTAGGATGAGGGGGGCCTTAAGCCCCCTCCACTTT
CDR3 protein: CSARMRGALSPLHF

D gene: .
clone size: .
V gene: TRBV4-3
J gene: TRBJ2-1
CDR3 DNA: TGCGCCAGCAGCCAATCCCCGGGTGCGGTCAATGAGCAGTTCTTC
CDR3 protein: CASSQSPGAVNEQFF

D gene: TRBD2
clone size: .
V gene: TRBV4-2
J gene: TRBJ2-1
CDR3 DNA: TGTGCCAGCAGCCAAGATTTGAAGGTTCGGCAGGGAAGGACTAGCGGTTACAATGAGCAGTTCTTC
CDR3 protein: CASSQDLKVRQGRTSGYNEQFF

D gene: TRBD1
clone size: many
V gene: TRBV29-1
J gene: TRBJ2-1
CDR3 DNA: TGCAGCGTTGTTGGCCAGGGGGCGTGGAATGAGCAGTTCTTC
CDR3 protein: CSVVGQGAWNEQFF

D gene: TRBD1
clone size: .
V gene: TRBV23-1
J gene: TRBJ2-7
CDR3 DNA: TGCGCCAGCAGTCACCTCGGGACAGGGTCCTACGAGCAGTACTTC
CDR3 protein: CASSHLGTGSYEQYF

D gene: .
clone size: many
V gene: TRBV5-6
J gene: TRBJ1-2
CDR3 DNA: TGTGCCAGCGAACCCTCGGGGAACTATGGCTACACCTTC
CDR3 protein: CASEPSGNYGYTF

D gene: .
clone size: many
V gene: TRBV6-1
J gene: TRBJ2-6
CDR3 DNA: TGTGCCAGCAGGGGAGGGGGGGGAGGGGCCAACGTCCTGACTTTC
CDR3 protein: CASRGGGGGANVLTF

D gene: .
clone size: .
V gene: TRBV4-1
J gene: TRBJ2-5
CDR3 DNA: TGCGCCAGCAGCCAAGAAGGGGTCCTCGAGACCCAGTACTTC
CDR3 protein: CASSQEGVLETQYF

D gene: TRBD2
clone size: .
V gene: TRBV5-1
J gene: TRBJ2-2
CDR3 DNA: TGCGCCAGCAGCTTGGTCGGAGGGAGGGACACCGGGGAGCTGTTTTTT
CDR3 protein: CASSLVGGRDTGELFF

D gene: TRBD2
clone size: .
V gene: TRBV25-1
J gene: TRBJ2-1
CDR3 DNA: TGTGCCAGCAGTTATCTGGGGCGGGGGGATTACAATGAGCAGTTCTTC
CDR3 protein: CASSYLGRGDYNEQFF

D gene: .
clone size: many
V gene: TRBV4-2
J gene: TRBJ2-5
CDR3 DNA: TGTGCCAGCAGCCAAGACCTCCAGCGGCCCCCTAGTTACTTC
CDR3 protein: CASSQDLQRPPSYF

D gene: .
clone size: few
V gene: TRBV12-3/TRBV12-4
J gene: TRBJ1-1
CDR3 DNA: TGTGCCAGTACCGTCGCGGGTATAATGAACACTGAAGCTTTCTTT
CDR3 protein: CASTVAGIMNTEAFF

D gene: .
clone size: .
V gene: TRBV28
J gene: TRBJ1-5
CDR3 DNA: TGTGCCAGCAGTTTATTGGCAGGAGGTTATCAGCCCCAGCATTTT
CDR3 protein: CASSLLAGGYQPQHF